This passage covers 9 T cell receptor beta chains from one sample sequenced in a study of T-cell reconstitution after alpha-beta-depleted transplantation in children. The library targeted TCRbeta and was prepared with unique molecular identifiers. Using its own MiXCR run on the PCR reads, TCRdb lists one record per CDR3 protein. The profile shows nearly 400,000 distinct CDR3 sequences, over 20% of them singletons. Sequencing was performed on PBMCs from the stem cell graft donor, taken from the stem cell graft. The receptors stem from a human donor who donated a stem cell graft to a child with acute myeloid leukemia.

The chain has TRBV12-3 or TRBV12-4 and TRBJ2-1; weak D call: TRBD2 (5 bases). Trimming removed 5 bases at V and 3 bases at J, with 11 bases between. The CDR3 has 14 amino acids. The CDR3 coding sequence is TGTGCCAGCAGTCCAGACTACATCTACAATGAGCAGTTCTTC. This codes for CASSPDYIYNEQFF.

V gene TRBV5-1 combines with J gene TRBJ2-3, with TRBD2 matching 7 bases. This CDR3 has 18 amino acids. V was pared by 1 base and J by 1 base, with 12 bases of the junction left unmatched. The germline gives CDR1 SGHRS, CDR2 YFSETQ. The CDR3 DNA reads TGCGCCAGCAGCTTGAGTCGGGAGCCGGGAGGACGCACAGATACGCAGTATTTT. Amino acid sequence: CASSLSREPGGRTDTQYF.

Many counts were recorded for this clonotype. The genes are TRBV24-1 and TRBJ2-1, with 12 positions matching TRBD2. V dropped 4 bases and J dropped 2; count of bases not matched to a gene: 5. The CDR3 sequence is 17 residues long. Per the germline V gene, CDR1 is KGHDR and CDR2 is SFDVKD. The CDR3, as DNA: TGTGCCACCAGTGACAGGACTAGCGGGGAGACCTACAATGAGCAGTTCTTC. Translated: CATSDRTSGETYNEQFF.

This CDR3 reads CSARDKRDSGGARATQETQYF. CDR3 in DNA: TGCAGTGCTAGAGATAAGCGAGACTCAGGGGGGGCGAGGGCGACCCAAGAGACCCAGTACTTC. V and J are TRBV20-1 and TRBJ2-5; the D gene could be TRBD1 or TRBD2 (7 bases each). Germline CDR1 and CDR2: DFQATT and SNEGSKA (reference sequence). There are 21 residues in the CDR3. The V end lost 0 bases, the J end lost 1 base, and 30 bases lay between the germline ends.

The rearrangement uses TRBV20-1 and TRBJ1-2, with D possibly being TRBD1 (6 bases). The CDR3 loop spans 14 amino acids. Germline V gene lookup returns CDR1 DFQATT and CDR2 SNEGSKA (reference sequence). With 0 bases removed from V and 3 bases from J, the gap between germline ends came to 11 bases. The CDR3 nucleotides are TGCAGTGCTAGAGATGATGGACAGTACTATGGCTACACCTTC. Amino acid sequence: CSARDDGQYYGYTF.

The chain joins TRBV5-5 to TRBJ2-7; 9 positions agree with TRBD2. This CDR3 is 16 amino acids long. V was clipped by 5 bases and J by 1 base; unmatched bases: 10. Germline V gives CDR1 SGHKS, CDR2 YYEKEE (reference sequence). CDR3 residues: CASSSTLAGESYEQYF. The CDR3 nucleotides are TGTGCCAGCAGTTCCACTTTAGCGGGAGAATCCTACGAGCAGTACTTC.

A few counts support this clonotype. The chain carries TRBV20-1 and TRBJ2-1; the D call may be TRBD1 or TRBD2 (6 bases each). Germline CDR1 DFQATT, CDR2 SNEGSKA (reference sequence). The CDR3 totals 15 residues. Between the trimmed V and J ends, which lost 0 bases and 3 bases, there was a span of 12 bases. In DNA, the CDR3 is TGCAGTGCTAGAGATCGGGGGCTAGACTACAATGAGCAGTTCTTC. Amino acid sequence: CSARDRGLDYNEQFF.

Turning to this clonotype: A read error may be the cause here, since a much bigger clone is one base away. The rearrangement uses TRBV20-1 and TRBJ2-2; D may correspond to TRBD1 or TRBD2 (7 bases each). Germline V gene data show CDR1 as DFQATT and CDR2 as SNEGSKA (reference sequence). V lost 6 bases to trimming and J lost 4 bases, with 18 bases between them. This CDR3 is 15 amino acids long. CDR3 DNA sequence: TGCAGTGCAGACCCGACAGGGAGGGGCACCGGGGAGCTGTTTTTT. Its protein is CSADPTGRGTGELFF.

This clonotype was found many times. The V gene is TRBV10-3, the J gene TRBJ2-7; perhaps TRBD1 as D (6 bases). CDR3 length: 13 residues. The V gene's germline CDR1 is ENHRY and CDR2 SYGVKD. V dropped 6 bases and J dropped 3 bases, with 12 bases sitting between them. The chain's CDR3 is CAIRKQQGYEQYF. CDR3 DNA sequence: TGTGCCATCAGAAAACAACAGGGCTACGAGCAGTACTTC.